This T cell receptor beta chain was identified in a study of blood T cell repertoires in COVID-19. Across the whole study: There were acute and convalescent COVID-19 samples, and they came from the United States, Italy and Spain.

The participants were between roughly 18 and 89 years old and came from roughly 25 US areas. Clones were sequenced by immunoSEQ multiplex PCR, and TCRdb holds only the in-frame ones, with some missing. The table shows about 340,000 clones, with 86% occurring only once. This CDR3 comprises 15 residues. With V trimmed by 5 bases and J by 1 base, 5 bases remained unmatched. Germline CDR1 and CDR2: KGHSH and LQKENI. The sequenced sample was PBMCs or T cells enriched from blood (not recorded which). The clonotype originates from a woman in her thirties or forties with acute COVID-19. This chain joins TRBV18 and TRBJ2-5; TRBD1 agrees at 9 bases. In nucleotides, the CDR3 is TGTGCCAGCTCATTCCGACAGGGGGGCCAAGAGACCCAGTACTTC. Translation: CASSFRQGGQETQYF.